The rows below give T cell receptor beta chains drawn from one sample of a study of blood T cell repertoires in COVID-19. This table comes from immunoSEQ multiplex PCR, and its TCRdb copy is limited to in-frame clones, with some not included. The table lists fewer than 130,000 clones, 69% of them singletons. Sequencing was performed on peripheral blood. The receptors were sampled from an elderly man with acute or convalescent COVID-19. The CDR3 runs from the conserved cysteine through the conserved F or W. Each record gives: J gene, V gene, D gene, clone size, CDR3 DNA, CDR3 protein. The D gene is left open where the match is weak. The listing skips clone size in some rows; elsewhere it reads once, few, many or a size class.

J: TRBJ2-3; V: TRBV7-9; D: .; size: .; DNA: TGTGCCAGCAGCCCCACTGCCACACCGAAGAGGGATACGCAGTATTTT; CDR3: CASSPTATPKRDTQYF
J: TRBJ2-7; V: TRBV2; D: TRBD1; size: few; DNA: TGTGCCAGCAGACGGGACAGCTCCTACGAGCAGTACTTC; CDR3: CASRRDSSYEQYF
J: TRBJ1-6; V: TRBV7-2; D: TRBD1; size: .; DNA: TGTGCCAGCAGGCGGACAGGCACTTTCTATAATTCACCCCTCCACTTT; CDR3: CASRRTGTFYNSPLHF
J: TRBJ2-2; V: TRBV2; D: .; size: .; DNA: TGTGCCAGCAGTGCTCGAAATCGCTACGGGGAGCTGTTTTTT; CDR3: CASSARNRYGELFF
J: TRBJ2-1; V: TRBV29-1; D: .; size: many; DNA: TGCAGCGTGGGACTCTACAATGAGCAGTTCTTC; CDR3: CSVGLYNEQFF
J: TRBJ2-5; V: TRBV28; D: .; size: few; DNA: TGTGCCAGCAAGGGGGTCCAAGAGACCCAGTACTTC; CDR3: CASKGVQETQYF
J: TRBJ2-1; V: TRBV9; D: TRBD2; size: few; DNA: TGTGCCAGCAGCCCACGACTAGCGGTGACACGGGAGCAGTTCTTC; CDR3: CASSPRLAVTREQFF
J: TRBJ2-2; V: TRBV5-5; D: TRBD1; size: .; DNA: TGTGCCAGCAGCTTGGGACAGGGGAACGGGGAGCTGTTTTTT; CDR3: CASSLGQGNGELFF
J: TRBJ2-3; V: TRBV2; D: .; size: .; DNA: TGTGCCAGCGGGAGAGGATGGGGAGATACGCAGTATTTT; CDR3: CASGRGWGDTQYF
J: TRBJ2-4; V: TRBV7-2; D: TRBD1; size: .; DNA: TGTGCCAGCAGAACTCAGGGGGCGGACATTCAGTACTTC; CDR3: CASRTQGADIQYF
J: TRBJ2-7; V: TRBV27; D: .; size: .; DNA: TGTGCCAGCAGTTTGACACTTGGTGGCGAGCAGTACTTC; CDR3: CASSLTLGGEQYF
J: TRBJ1-3; V: TRBV28; D: .; size: once; DNA: TGTGCCAGCAGAGCCTCTGGAAACACCATATATTTT; CDR3: CASRASGNTIYF
J: TRBJ2-7; V: TRBV7-2; D: .; size: .; DNA: TGTGCCAGCAGCTCGGGACTGCGGCAGTACTTC; CDR3: CASSSGLRQYF
J: TRBJ2-5; V: TRBV6-4; D: .; size: .; DNA: TGTGCCAGCAGTCGGGAGTGGCAAGAGACCCAGTACTTC; CDR3: CASSREWQETQYF
J: TRBJ1-1; V: TRBV28; D: .; size: once; DNA: TGTGCCAGCAGGGCTCCCCTCCATGAAGCTTTCTTT; CDR3: CASRAPLHEAFF
J: TRBJ2-5; V: TRBV28; D: TRBD1; size: many; DNA: TGTGCCAGCAGCAGAAACCGACAGGGACCCTTAGGGACCCAGTACTTC; CDR3: CASSRNRQGPLGTQYF
J: TRBJ2-2; V: TRBV3-1/TRBV3-2; D: .; size: .; DNA: TGTGCCAGCAGCCTGCTAGACGCCGGGGAGCTGTTTTTT; CDR3: CASSLLDAGELFF
J: TRBJ1-5; V: TRBV28; D: .; size: once; DNA: TGTGCCAGCAGTTTACGTAACAGGGAGCAGCCCCAGCATTTT; CDR3: CASSLRNREQPQHF
J: TRBJ2-3; V: TRBV29-1; D: TRBD1; size: .; DNA: TGCAGCGTGAGGGACAGCCACACAGATACGCAGTATTTT; CDR3: CSVRDSHTDTQYF
J: TRBJ2-2; V: TRBV5-1; D: .; size: .; DNA: TGCGCCAGCAGCAATTCGGGGTTCACCGGGGAGCTGTTTTTT; CDR3: CASSNSGFTGELFF
J: TRBJ2-5; V: TRBV10-2; D: .; size: .; DNA: TGCGCCAGCAGTGCCCAGGGGACGGAGACCCAGTACTTC; CDR3: CASSAQGTETQYF
J: TRBJ1-2; V: TRBV28; D: .; size: .; DNA: TGTGCCAGCAGTTTTCCGGGGGTTGGAGGCTACACCTTC; CDR3: CASSFPGVGGYTF
J: TRBJ1-1; V: TRBV19; D: TRBD1; size: few; DNA: TGTGCCACCAGGGACAGGGACACTGAAGCTTTCTTT; CDR3: CATRDRDTEAFF
J: TRBJ2-2; V: TRBV14; D: .; size: .; DNA: TGTGCCAGCAGCTTCGCGCAGGCCGGGGAGCTGTTTTTT; CDR3: CASSFAQAGELFF
J: TRBJ2-7; V: TRBV21-1; D: .; size: once; DNA: TGTGCCAGTACCCGGGACAGGTTGGGGAGGAGGGGATCCTACGAGCAGTACTTC; CDR3: CASTRDRLGRRGSYEQYF
J: TRBJ2-1; V: TRBV18; D: TRBD2; size: .; DNA: TGTGCCAGCTCACCCCCCTCTGCGGGAGCAAATGAGCAGTTCTTC; CDR3: CASSPPSAGANEQFF
J: TRBJ2-7; V: TRBV28; D: TRBD1; size: .; DNA: TGTGCCAGCAGTGAGGGACAGGGTTACGAGCAGTACTTC; CDR3: CASSEGQGYEQYF
J: TRBJ2-7; V: TRBV7-8; D: .; size: .; DNA: TGTGCCAGCACCCAGTCCGGGTACGAGCAGTACTTC; CDR3: CASTQSGYEQYF
J: TRBJ1-6; V: TRBV29-1; D: .; size: .; DNA: TGCAGCGTCGCACCCGGGGTGGGTTCACCCCTCCACTTT; CDR3: CSVAPGVGSPLHF
J: TRBJ1-5; V: TRBV6-5; D: TRBD1; size: .; DNA: TGTGCCAGCAGTTACAGGGACAGGGGATGGCCCCAGCATTTT; CDR3: CASSYRDRGWPQHF
J: TRBJ2-1; V: TRBV29-1; D: TRBD2; size: .; DNA: TGCAGCGTTAGTCCTTTAGCGGGAGATTACAATGAGCAGTTCTTC; CDR3: CSVSPLAGDYNEQFF
J: TRBJ1-1; V: TRBV28; D: .; size: many; DNA: TGTGCCAGCAGTTTGCAGGGATTGAACACTGAAGCTTTCTTT; CDR3: CASSLQGLNTEAFF
J: TRBJ2-2; V: TRBV6-2/TRBV6-3; D: TRBD2; size: .; DNA: TGTGCCAGCAGTTCCCCTAGCGGGAGGCTAGGAAATTCCGGGGAGCTGTTTTTT; CDR3: CASSSPSGRLGNSGELFF
J: TRBJ2-5; V: TRBV7-2; D: .; size: .; DNA: TGTGCCAGCAGCGGACGAGGGGAGACCCAGTACTTC; CDR3: CASSGRGETQYF
J: TRBJ1-6; V: TRBV20-1; D: .; size: .; DNA: TGCAGTGCTATTAAACAGGGCATACTCCACTTT; CDR3: CSAIKQGILHF
J: TRBJ1-5; V: TRBV28; D: TRBD1; size: .; DNA: TGTGCCAGCAAACCCGGGACAGGGGTCAGTCAGCCCCAGCATTTT; CDR3: CASKPGTGVSQPQHF
J: TRBJ1-1; V: TRBV11-1; D: TRBD1; size: .; DNA: TGTGCCAGCAGCGCTCAGGGGGCGCGATCAGCTTTCTTT; CDR3: CASSAQGARSAFF
J: TRBJ1-1; V: TRBV15; D: .; size: .; DNA: TGTGCCACCAGCAGAGATGAGGCAGCTCATGAAGCTTTCTTT; CDR3: CATSRDEAAHEAFF
J: TRBJ1-6; V: TRBV7-9; D: .; size: many; DNA: TGTGCCAGCAGCTTCCGGGACAAGGAATCACCCCTCCACTTT; CDR3: CASSFRDKESPLHF
J: TRBJ2-7; V: TRBV6-5; D: .; size: .; DNA: TGTGCCAGCAGTTCTACAGGGACCTACGAGCAGTACTTC; CDR3: CASSSTGTYEQYF
J: TRBJ2-3; V: TRBV13; D: TRBD2; size: few; DNA: TGTGCCAGCAGCTCCCGACTAGCTCCAGATACGCAGTATTTT; CDR3: CASSSRLAPDTQYF